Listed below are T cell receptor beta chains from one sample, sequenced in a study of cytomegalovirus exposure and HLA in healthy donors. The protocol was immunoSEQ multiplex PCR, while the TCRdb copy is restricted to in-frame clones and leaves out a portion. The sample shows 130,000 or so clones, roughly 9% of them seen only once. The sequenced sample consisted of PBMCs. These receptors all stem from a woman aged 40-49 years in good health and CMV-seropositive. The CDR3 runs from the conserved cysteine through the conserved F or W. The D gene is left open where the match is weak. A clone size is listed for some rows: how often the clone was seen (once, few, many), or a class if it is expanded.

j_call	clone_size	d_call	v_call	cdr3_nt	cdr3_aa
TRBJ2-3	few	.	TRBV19	TGTGCCAGTAGCCTCGGACTGTCGGATACGCAGTATTTT	CASSLGLSDTQYF
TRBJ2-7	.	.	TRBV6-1	TGTGCCAGCATGATATTGGGGGGAGCCAATTACGAGCAGTACTTC	CASMILGGANYEQYF
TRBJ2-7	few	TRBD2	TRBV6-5	TGTGCCAGCAGTTCGAGCGGGGGGGCCTTTTACGAGCAGTACTTC	CASSSSGGAFYEQYF
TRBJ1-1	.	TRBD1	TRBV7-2	TGTGCCAGCAGCAAAGACAGGGGGCGGGGGTGGCCATCTGAAGCTTTCTTT	CASSKDRGRGWPSEAFF
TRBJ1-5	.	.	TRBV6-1	TGTGCCAGCACCTGGGGGGAGCATCAGCCCCAGCATTTT	CASTWGEHQPQHF
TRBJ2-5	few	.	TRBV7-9	TGTGCCAGCAGCGGCGGCCCCTCACAAGAGACCCAGTACTTC	CASSGGPSQETQYF
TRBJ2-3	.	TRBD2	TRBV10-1	TGCGCCAGCAGCGGCGGGACTAGAAGCACAGATACGCAGTATTTT	CASSGGTRSTDTQYF
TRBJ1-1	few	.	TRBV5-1	TGCGCCAGCAGCTTGGCGACTCCGAAGGAGAACACTGAAGCTTTCTTT	CASSLATPKENTEAFF
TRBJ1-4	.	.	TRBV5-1	TGCGCCAGCAGCTTAGGAGGAACTAATGAAAAACTGTTTTTT	CASSLGGTNEKLFF
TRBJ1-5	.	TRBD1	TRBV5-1	TGCGCCAGCAGCTTGACAGGGGATAGCAATCAGCCCCAGCATTTT	CASSLTGDSNQPQHF
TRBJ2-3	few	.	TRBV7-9	TGTGCCAGCAGCTTAGCCCCTATGGAGGACTTCACAGATACGCAGTATTTT	CASSLAPMEDFTDTQYF
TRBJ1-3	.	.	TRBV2	TGTGCCAGCAAGGAACAGTTGGGCGGAAACACCATATATTTT	CASKEQLGGNTIYF
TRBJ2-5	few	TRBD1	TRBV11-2	TGTGCCAGCAGCTTAGGAAACAGGGGGAGGGAGACCCAGTACTTC	CASSLGNRGRETQYF
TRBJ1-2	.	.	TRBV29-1	TGCAGCGTTGTAGGTCTAATGACAGATACTTATGGCTACTCCTTC	CSVVGLMTDTYGYSF
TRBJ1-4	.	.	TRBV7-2	TGTGCCAGCAGCATCCGACAGACAACTAATGAAAAACTGTTTTTT	CASSIRQTTNEKLFF
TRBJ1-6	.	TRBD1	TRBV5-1	TGCGCCAGCAGCTTAACTCGACAGGGTAATTCACCCCTCCACTTT	CASSLTRQGNSPLHF
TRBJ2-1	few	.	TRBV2	TGTGCCAGCAGTGGACTAGCCTACAATGAGCAGTTCTTC	CASSGLAYNEQFF
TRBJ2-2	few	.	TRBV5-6	TGTGCCAGCAGGCAGACGAACACCGGGGAGCTGTTTTTT	CASRQTNTGELFF
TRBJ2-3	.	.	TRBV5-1	TGCGCCAGCAGCTTTTTAGTAAGGGGCGCAGGAGATACGCAGTATTTT	CASSFLVRGAGDTQYF
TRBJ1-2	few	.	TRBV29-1	TGCAGCGTTGGTCTCCGGGAGAGTATCGTGTCTGGCTATGGCTACACCTTC	CSVGLRESIVSGYGYTF
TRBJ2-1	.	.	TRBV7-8	TGTGCCAGCACCGCTTATGGGGCGATTAGATACAATGAGCAGTTCTTC	CASTAYGAIRYNEQFF
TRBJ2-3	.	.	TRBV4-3	TGCGCCAGCAGCCAAGGGAGAGAGGGCGTAACAGATACGCAGTATTTT	CASSQGREGVTDTQYF
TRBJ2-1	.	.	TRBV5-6	TGTGCCAGCAGGCGACGGACTACCGGATACAATGAGCAGTTCTTC	CASRRRTTGYNEQFF
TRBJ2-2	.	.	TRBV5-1	TGCGCCAGCAGCTTGGCAGCGGGTCTGAGCACCGGGGAGCTGTTTTTT	CASSLAAGLSTGELFF
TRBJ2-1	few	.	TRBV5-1	TGCGCCAGCAGCTTGGGCGGACTGTACAATGAGCAGTTCTTC	CASSLGGLYNEQFF
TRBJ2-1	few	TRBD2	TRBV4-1	TGCGCCAGCAGCCGTATAGCGGGGGGAAGGGATGAGCAGTTCTTC	CASSRIAGGRDEQFF
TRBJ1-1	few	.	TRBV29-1	TGCAGCGTTGTCGGACAGTCCATGAACACTGAAGCTTTCTTT	CSVVGQSMNTEAFF
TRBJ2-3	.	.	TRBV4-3	TGCGCCAGCAGCCAGGGGCGGACAGATACGCAGTATTTT	CASSQGRTDTQYF
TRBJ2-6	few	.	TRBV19	TGTGCCAGTGGGGACTTCGGCAGGACCTCCGCGGGGGGGGCCAACGTCCTGACTTTC	CASGDFGRTSAGGANVLTF
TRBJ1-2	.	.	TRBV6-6	TGTGCCACCACATGGGGGGGAGGGTATGGCTACACCTTC	CATTWGGGYGYTF
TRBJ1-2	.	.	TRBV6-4	TGTGCCAGCAGACCGGGTCCCAACTCTCCTAACTATGGCTACACCTTC	CASRPGPNSPNYGYTF
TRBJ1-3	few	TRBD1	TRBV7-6	TGTGCCAGCAGCCCTGACAGGGGTGGAAACACCATATATTTT	CASSPDRGGNTIYF
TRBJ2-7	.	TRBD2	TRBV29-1	TGCAGCGTTGAATTGGGAGGGACGGTCTCCTACGAGCAGTACTTC	CSVELGGTVSYEQYF